The sample holds one count of the clone carrying this TCR beta chain. The antigen is unknown. TRB rearrangements spanning V, D and J were amplified using mixed TRB-A/B primers. A single record per CDR3 protein comes from TCRdb applying MiXCR to the multiplex PCR reads. The repertoire consists of about 10,000 distinct CDR3 sequences, with approximately 41% occurring once and the leading ten covering about 1.8%. Germline CDR1 and CDR2: SGHTA and FQGNSA. The J segment lost 0 bases and the V segment lost 6 bases, leaving 2 bases of the junction unmatched. The CDR3 has 15 residues. This specimen belongs to a study of T cell repertoires in aging, cancer and after chemotherapy. Across the whole study: Donor ages fell into six groups from 30 or younger up to 70 or older. Study outcomes and limitations: Age-matched healthy donors had significantly more diverse, less clonal blood TCR repertoires than untreated cancer patients. These repertoire data do not allow conclusions about immunological memory after chemotherapy.

The template was genomic DNA from peripheral blood, not RNA. The chain recombines TRBV7-2 with TRBJ2-1, with 10 bases matching TRBD2. This TCR came from a human donor in good health. The sample consisted of blood. In DNA, the CDR3 is TGTGCCAGCAGAATAGCGGGGGGCTCCTACAATGAGCAGTTCTTC. Translation: CASRIAGGSYNEQFF.